A selection of T cell receptor beta chains follows, all from one sample in a study of blood T cell repertoires in COVID-19. The method was immunoSEQ multiplex PCR; TCRdb's version includes in-frame clones alone and lacks a portion of them. Among more than 95,000 clones listed, 89% were seen once. Sequencing was performed on peripheral blood. The receptors originated from a woman in her fifties or sixties with acute or convalescent COVID-19. Each CDR3 is given with its conserved first and last residue. The D gene is left open where the match is weak. Clone size appears in some rows only: once, few, many, or a class for an expanded clone.

abundance: NA
len: 15
j_gene: TRBJ2-1
v_gene: TRBV5-6
d_gene: NA
CDR3nt: TGTGCCAGCAGCTTGATCGGGGGGCGCGGGAATGAGCAGTTCTTC
CDR3aa: CASSLIGGRGNEQFF

abundance: NA
len: 15
j_gene: TRBJ2-2
v_gene: TRBV7-6
d_gene: NA
CDR3nt: TGTGCCAGCAGCGGACTACTGGTGGAGACCGGGGAGCTGTTTTTT
CDR3aa: CASSGLLVETGELFF

abundance: NA
len: 13
j_gene: TRBJ1-1
v_gene: TRBV2
d_gene: NA
CDR3nt: TGTGCCAGCAGTGAAGTTAAGAACACTGAAGCTTTCTTT
CDR3aa: CASSEVKNTEAFF

abundance: NA
len: 14
j_gene: TRBJ1-5
v_gene: TRBV5-4
d_gene: NA
CDR3nt: TGTGCCAGCAGCTTGGCGGGGGGTAATCAGCCCCAGCATTTT
CDR3aa: CASSLAGGNQPQHF

abundance: NA
len: 14
j_gene: TRBJ2-3
v_gene: TRBV3-1/TRBV3-2
d_gene: NA
CDR3nt: TGTGCCAGCAGCCAAGGCGGGTTCACAGATACGCAGTATTTT
CDR3aa: CASSQGGFTDTQYF

abundance: NA
len: 14
j_gene: TRBJ1-5
v_gene: TRBV19
d_gene: NA
CDR3nt: TGTGCCAGTAGTGAGGGAACCCACAATCAGCCCCAGCATTTT
CDR3aa: CASSEGTHNQPQHF

abundance: NA
len: 16
j_gene: TRBJ2-7
v_gene: TRBV6-6
d_gene: TRBD2
CDR3nt: TGTGCCAGCAGCCTGGGACTAGCGGGAGGTTCATACGAGCAGTACTTC
CDR3aa: CASSLGLAGGSYEQYF

abundance: NA
len: 16
j_gene: TRBJ2-5
v_gene: TRBV5-4
d_gene: TRBD1
CDR3nt: TGTGCCAGCAGCTACAAAGCCGGGACAGGGACAGAGACCCAGTACTTC
CDR3aa: CASSYKAGTGTETQYF

abundance: NA
len: 12
j_gene: TRBJ2-2
v_gene: TRBV11-3
d_gene: NA
CDR3nt: TGTGCCAGCAGCGGACTGACCGGGGAGCTGTTTTTT
CDR3aa: CASSGLTGELFF

abundance: NA
len: 17
j_gene: TRBJ1-2
v_gene: TRBV11-2
d_gene: TRBD1
CDR3nt: TGTGCCAGCAGTGGCCGGGACAGGGCCCCTGGGAGTAGGGGCTACACCTTC
CDR3aa: CASSGRDRAPGSRGYTF

abundance: NA
len: 15
j_gene: TRBJ2-1
v_gene: TRBV5-1
d_gene: TRBD2
CDR3nt: TGCGCCAGCAGCTCCGGGACTACCCGCTACAATGAGCAGTTCTTC
CDR3aa: CASSSGTTRYNEQFF

abundance: few
len: 14
j_gene: TRBJ1-1
v_gene: TRBV5-8
d_gene: TRBD1
CDR3nt: TGTGCCAGCAGCATAGGACAGGGGGACACTGAAGCTTTCTTT
CDR3aa: CASSIGQGDTEAFF

abundance: NA
len: 10
j_gene: TRBJ2-5
v_gene: TRBV20-1
d_gene: NA
CDR3nt: TGCAGTGCTAGACTAGAGACCCAGTACTTC
CDR3aa: CSARLETQYF

abundance: NA
len: 12
j_gene: TRBJ1-2
v_gene: TRBV19
d_gene: NA
CDR3nt: TGTGCCAGTGGCAGGGATTTCTATGGCTACACCTTC
CDR3aa: CASGRDFYGYTF

abundance: NA
len: 16
j_gene: TRBJ1-5
v_gene: TRBV3-1/TRBV3-2
d_gene: NA
CDR3nt: TGTGCCAGCAGCCTCGGGACATCGAACCGCAATCAGCCCCAGCATTTT
CDR3aa: CASSLGTSNRNQPQHF

abundance: NA
len: 17
j_gene: TRBJ2-7
v_gene: TRBV11-3
d_gene: TRBD2
CDR3nt: TGTGCCAGCAGCTTATCGTTAGCGGGAGCACAAGCTAGCGAGCAGTACTTC
CDR3aa: CASSLSLAGAQASEQYF

abundance: few
len: 15
j_gene: TRBJ1-2
v_gene: TRBV14
d_gene: TRBD1
CDR3nt: TGTGCCAGCAGCCAGCGACAGGGGTGGAACTATGGCTACACCTTC
CDR3aa: CASSQRQGWNYGYTF

abundance: NA
len: 14
j_gene: TRBJ2-5
v_gene: TRBV5-1
d_gene: NA
CDR3nt: TGCGCCAGCAGCTTGGGTTCCGGCCAAGAGACCCAGTACTTC
CDR3aa: CASSLGSGQETQYF

abundance: NA
len: 14
j_gene: TRBJ1-4
v_gene: TRBV28
d_gene: NA
CDR3nt: TGTGCCAGCAGTTTTGAACTTCTTAATGAAAAACTGTTTTTT
CDR3aa: CASSFELLNEKLFF

abundance: NA
len: 11
j_gene: TRBJ1-1
v_gene: TRBV29-1
d_gene: TRBD1
CDR3nt: TGCAGCGGGGGACAGTTGGGTGAAGCTTTCTTT
CDR3aa: CSGGQLGEAFF

abundance: once
len: 14
j_gene: TRBJ1-5
v_gene: TRBV5-1
d_gene: NA
CDR3nt: TGCGCCAGCAGCTTGGGCGGGGGCAATCAGCCCCAGCATTTT
CDR3aa: CASSLGGGNQPQHF

abundance: NA
len: 18
j_gene: TRBJ2-2
v_gene: TRBV6-1
d_gene: NA
CDR3nt: TGTGCCAGCAGTGAAGATGGGGCAGGGATAGGGAACACCGGGGAGCTGTTTTTT
CDR3aa: CASSEDGAGIGNTGELFF

abundance: NA
len: 16
j_gene: TRBJ2-2
v_gene: TRBV6-5
d_gene: TRBD2
CDR3nt: TGTGCCAGCAGTTACTTGGGACTAGCGGGGACCGGGGAGCTGTTTTTT
CDR3aa: CASSYLGLAGTGELFF

abundance: NA
len: 14
j_gene: TRBJ1-2
v_gene: TRBV5-1
d_gene: NA
CDR3nt: TGCGCCAGCAGCTTCGACAGAGCCGTCTATGGCTACACCTTC
CDR3aa: CASSFDRAVYGYTF

abundance: once
len: 13
j_gene: TRBJ1-1
v_gene: TRBV12-3/TRBV12-4
d_gene: NA
CDR3nt: TGTGCCAGCAGTCTACAGGTAAACACTGAAGCTTTCTTT
CDR3aa: CASSLQVNTEAFF

abundance: NA
len: 14
j_gene: TRBJ2-5
v_gene: TRBV6-2/TRBV6-3
d_gene: NA
CDR3nt: TGTGCCAGCAGTTACGTGACTCCCCAAGAGACCCAGTACTTC
CDR3aa: CASSYVTPQETQYF

abundance: NA
len: 15
j_gene: TRBJ1-3
v_gene: TRBV6-5
d_gene: NA
CDR3nt: TGTGCCAGCGCGGACAGTTTATACGGAAAGAACACCATATATTTT
CDR3aa: CASADSLYGKNTIYF

abundance: NA
len: 15
j_gene: TRBJ1-5
v_gene: TRBV5-8
d_gene: NA
CDR3nt: TGTGCCAGCAGCCCGTGGGGGGATGGCAATCAGCCCCAGCATTTT
CDR3aa: CASSPWGDGNQPQHF

abundance: NA
len: 15
j_gene: TRBJ1-3
v_gene: TRBV27
d_gene: NA
CDR3nt: TGTGCCAGCAGTTCCCTCCGGGGCTCTGGAAACACCATATATTTT
CDR3aa: CASSSLRGSGNTIYF

abundance: NA
len: 13
j_gene: TRBJ2-5
v_gene: TRBV9
d_gene: TRBD2
CDR3nt: TGTGCCAGCAGCGTGGGACTAGTGGAGACCCAGTACTTC
CDR3aa: CASSVGLVETQYF

abundance: NA
len: 13
j_gene: TRBJ2-1
v_gene: TRBV27
d_gene: TRBD1
CDR3nt: TGTGCCAGCTGGGGACAGGGAGGAAATGAGCAGTTCTTC
CDR3aa: CASWGQGGNEQFF

abundance: NA
len: 15
j_gene: TRBJ2-7
v_gene: TRBV6-2/TRBV6-3
d_gene: TRBD2
CDR3nt: TGTGCCAGCAGTTACTACGCCGGGACTAGTTACGAGCAGTACTTC
CDR3aa: CASSYYAGTSYEQYF

abundance: few
len: 18
j_gene: TRBJ2-1
v_gene: TRBV7-9
d_gene: NA
CDR3nt: TGTGCCAGCAGCCTTAAAGGGCGTGGACACTTCTCCTACAATGAGCAGTTCTTC
CDR3aa: CASSLKGRGHFSYNEQFF

abundance: NA
len: 15
j_gene: TRBJ2-2
v_gene: TRBV11-2
d_gene: NA
CDR3nt: TGTGCCAGCATCAGGTCCCCGGAGAACACCGGGGAGCTGTTTTTT
CDR3aa: CASIRSPENTGELFF

abundance: NA
len: 15
j_gene: TRBJ1-3
v_gene: TRBV6-5
d_gene: NA
CDR3nt: TGTGCCAGCAGTTTGGGAGGGGGCTCTGGAAACACCATATATTTT
CDR3aa: CASSLGGGSGNTIYF

abundance: NA
len: 13
j_gene: TRBJ2-3
v_gene: TRBV7-3
d_gene: NA
CDR3nt: TGTGCCAGCAGCTTAGGTTCGGTCGGTACGCAGTATTTT
CDR3aa: CASSLGSVGTQYF

abundance: NA
len: 14
j_gene: TRBJ1-1
v_gene: TRBV2
d_gene: NA
CDR3nt: TGTGCCAGCAGTGGTACAGGGTTGAACACTGAAGCTTTCTTT
CDR3aa: CASSGTGLNTEAFF

abundance: NA
len: 15
j_gene: TRBJ2-1
v_gene: TRBV7-3
d_gene: NA
CDR3nt: TGTGCCAGCAGCACCGGTTCCCTCCAATACAATGAGCAGTTCTTC
CDR3aa: CASSTGSLQYNEQFF

abundance: NA
len: 15
j_gene: TRBJ2-1
v_gene: TRBV6-2/TRBV6-3
d_gene: TRBD2
CDR3nt: TGTGCCAGCAGTCCGGGACTAGCGGGGGCAAATGAGCAGTTCTTC
CDR3aa: CASSPGLAGANEQFF

abundance: NA
len: 13
j_gene: TRBJ2-5
v_gene: TRBV30
d_gene: TRBD2
CDR3nt: TGTGCCTGGACGGGCGGGGGTTCTGAGACCCAGTACTTC
CDR3aa: CAWTGGGSETQYF

abundance: NA
len: 16
j_gene: TRBJ1-1
v_gene: TRBV28
d_gene: TRBD1
CDR3nt: TGTGCCAGCAGTGGAATGTCGGGACAGATGAACACTGAAGCTTTCTTT
CDR3aa: CASSGMSGQMNTEAFF

abundance: NA
len: 16
j_gene: TRBJ2-7
v_gene: TRBV7-8
d_gene: TRBD1
CDR3nt: TGTGCCAGCAGCCCTACCCAGGGACAGGGTTCCTACGAGCAGTACTTC
CDR3aa: CASSPTQGQGSYEQYF

abundance: NA
len: 16
j_gene: TRBJ2-1
v_gene: TRBV27
d_gene: TRBD2
CDR3nt: TGTGCCAGCAGGTTTTTGGCGACTAGCGGGTACAATGAGCAGTTCTTC
CDR3aa: CASRFLATSGYNEQFF

abundance: NA
len: 13
j_gene: TRBJ2-2
v_gene: TRBV10-3
d_gene: TRBD2
CDR3nt: TGTGCCATCAGTACTAGCGTTACCGGGGAGCTGTTTTTT
CDR3aa: CAISTSVTGELFF

abundance: once
len: 16
j_gene: TRBJ1-4
v_gene: TRBV21-1
d_gene: NA
CDR3nt: TGTGCCAGCAGCAAATGGGGCGGACACCTTAATGAAAAACTGTTTTTT
CDR3aa: CASSKWGGHLNEKLFF

abundance: NA
len: 15
j_gene: TRBJ1-3
v_gene: TRBV2
d_gene: NA
CDR3nt: TGTGCCAGCAGGACGGGGAGCTCCTCTGGAAACACCATATATTTT
CDR3aa: CASRTGSSSGNTIYF

abundance: few
len: 15
j_gene: TRBJ1-2
v_gene: TRBV18
d_gene: NA
CDR3nt: TGTGCCAGCTCACCGGCGGACAGATCGCACTATGGCTACACCTTC
CDR3aa: CASSPADRSHYGYTF

abundance: NA
len: 14
j_gene: TRBJ1-2
v_gene: TRBV29-1
d_gene: TRBD1
CDR3nt: TGCAGCGTTGAACTTCCGGGACAGGTCTATGGCTACACCTTC
CDR3aa: CSVELPGQVYGYTF

abundance: NA
len: 10
j_gene: TRBJ1-1
v_gene: TRBV29-1
d_gene: NA
CDR3nt: TGCAGCGTTGGTGAGTCCGAAGCTTTCTTT
CDR3aa: CSVGESEAFF

abundance: NA
len: 13
j_gene: TRBJ2-1
v_gene: TRBV6-5
d_gene: NA
CDR3nt: TGTGCCAGCACCGTTAGGGGTTACAATGAGCAGTTCTTC
CDR3aa: CASTVRGYNEQFF

abundance: NA
len: 13
j_gene: TRBJ2-5
v_gene: TRBV19
d_gene: NA
CDR3nt: TGTGCCAGTGCCAAAGGGGATTTGGAGACCCAGTACTTC
CDR3aa: CASAKGDLETQYF

abundance: NA
len: 15
j_gene: TRBJ2-6
v_gene: TRBV19
d_gene: NA
CDR3nt: TGTGCCAGTAGTAACCTCGGGGCTGGGGCCAACGTCCTGACTTTC
CDR3aa: CASSNLGAGANVLTF

abundance: NA
len: 15
j_gene: TRBJ2-5
v_gene: TRBV10-1
d_gene: NA
CDR3nt: TGCGCCAGCAGTGACTCTATTAGCGGCCAAGAGACCCAGTACTTC
CDR3aa: CASSDSISGQETQYF

abundance: NA
len: 15
j_gene: TRBJ2-1
v_gene: TRBV30
d_gene: TRBD2
CDR3nt: TGTGCCTGGAGTGCACTAGCGGGAGTGGGGTATGAGCAGTTCTTC
CDR3aa: CAWSALAGVGYEQFF